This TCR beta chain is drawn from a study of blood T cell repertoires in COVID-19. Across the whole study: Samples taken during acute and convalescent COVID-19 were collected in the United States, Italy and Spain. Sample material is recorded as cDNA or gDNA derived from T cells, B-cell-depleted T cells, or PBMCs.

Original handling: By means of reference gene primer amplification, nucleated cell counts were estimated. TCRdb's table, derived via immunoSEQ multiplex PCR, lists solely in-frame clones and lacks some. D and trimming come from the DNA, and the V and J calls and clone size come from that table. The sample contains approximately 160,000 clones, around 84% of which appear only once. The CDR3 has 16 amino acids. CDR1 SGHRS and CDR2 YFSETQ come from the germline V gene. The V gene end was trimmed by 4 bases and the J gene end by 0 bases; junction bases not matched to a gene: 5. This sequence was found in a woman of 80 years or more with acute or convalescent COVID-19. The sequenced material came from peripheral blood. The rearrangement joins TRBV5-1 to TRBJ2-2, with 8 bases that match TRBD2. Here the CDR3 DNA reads TGCGCCAGCAGCCCCATAGCGGGACCGAACACCGGGGAGCTGTTTTTT. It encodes CASSPIAGPNTGELFF.